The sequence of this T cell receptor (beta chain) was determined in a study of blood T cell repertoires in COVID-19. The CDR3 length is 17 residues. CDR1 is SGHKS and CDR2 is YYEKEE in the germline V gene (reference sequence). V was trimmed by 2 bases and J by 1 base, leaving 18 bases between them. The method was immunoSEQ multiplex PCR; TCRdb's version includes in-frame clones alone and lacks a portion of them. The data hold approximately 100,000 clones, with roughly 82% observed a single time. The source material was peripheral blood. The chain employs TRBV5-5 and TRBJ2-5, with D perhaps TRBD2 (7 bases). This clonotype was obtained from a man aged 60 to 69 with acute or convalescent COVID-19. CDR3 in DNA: TGTGCCAGCAGCTTCTGGGTGGGGGGGCGCAGCCAAGAGACCCAGTACTTC. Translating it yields CASSFWVGGRSQETQYF.